The 32 T cell receptor beta chains listed next were all sequenced from one sample in a study of OX40 agonist ivuxolimab in advanced cancers. The library relied on the immunoSEQ multiplex PCR assay. The table was pulled from immuneACCESS by TCRdb, which kept in-frame rearrangements only. Such tables lose some clones; where checked, under half of the loss comes from unresolved V genes, and the rest has no known cause. The sample table records 65,000 to 75,000 clones; around 85% of these occur just once. Roughly 0.8% of the sample rests with the top ten. The source material was CD4+ or CD8+ T cells sorted from blood, sampled in a trial of the OX40 agonist ivuxolimab. Receptor source: an adult with an advanced solid tumor such as melanoma, head and neck, liver or kidney cancer.

J is TRBJ1-3 and V is TRBV30; 8 bases are a match to TRBD1. CDR3 length: 13 amino acids. V gave up 7 bases and J gave up 7 bases; unmatched junction bases: 9. The germline V gene has CDR1 GTSNPN and CDR2 SVGIG (reference sequence). In nucleotides, the CDR3 is TGTGCCTCCAGGACAGGGAACGTGAACACCATATATTTT. This encodes CASRTGNVNTIYF. The whole variable domain, remainder taken from reference TRBV30 and TRBJ1-3, is SQTIHQWPATLVQPVGSPLSLECTVEGTSNPNLYWYRQAAGRGLQLLFYSVGIGQISSEVPQNLSASRPQDRQFILSSKKLLLSDSGFYLCASRTGNVNTIYFGEGSWLTVV.

The rearrangement links TRBV7-2 to TRBJ2-3; TRBD2 matches at 7 bases. V lost 5 bases, J lost 3 bases, and 2 bases stayed unmatched. The CDR3 covers 13 residues. Per the germline V gene, CDR1 is SGHTA and CDR2 is FQGNSA. Here the CDR3 DNA reads TGTGCCAGCAGCCGGGGGGAGACAGATACGCAGTATTTT. It codes for CASSRGETDTQYF. Full variable domain (remainder filled in from reference TRBV7-2 and TRBJ2-3): GAGVSQSPSNKVTEKGKDVELRCDPISGHTALYWYRQSLGQGLEFLIYFQGNSAPDKSGLPSDRFSAERTGGSVSTLTIQRTQQEDSAVYLCASSRGETDTQYFGPGTRLTVL.

The V gene is TRBV5-1, the J gene TRBJ1-1, with 7 bases lining up with TRBD1. The CDR3 has 16 amino acids. In germline, CDR1 is SGHRS, CDR2 YFSETQ. With V trimmed by 0 bases and J by 4 bases, 9 bases remained unmatched. For the CDR3, the DNA is TGCGCCAGCAGCTTGGAGGGGGCATCTGGGGTCACTGAAGCTTTCTTT. It codes for CASSLEGASGVTEAFF. Filled out from reference TRBV5-1 and TRBJ1-1, the complete variable domain reads KAGVTQTPRYLIKTRGQQVTLSCSPISGHRSVSWYQQTPGQGLQFLFEYFSETQRNKGNFPGRFSGRQFSNSRSEMNVSTLELGDSALYLCASSLEGASGVTEAFFGQGTRLTVV.

The table lists this clone with a count of one. The chain recombines TRBV7-9 with TRBJ1-3; D is uncertain. Germline V lookup: CDR1 SEHNR, CDR2 FQNEAQ (reference sequence). The length of the CDR3 is 17 residues. Trimming removed 0 bases from V and 0 bases from J, with 12 bases in between. The CDR3 loop is CASSLATGRGSGNTIYF. CDR3 sequence (DNA): TGTGCCAGCAGCTTAGCGACCGGACGGGGCTCTGGAAACACCATATATTTT. The full variable domain, with the rest looked up from reference TRBV7-9 and TRBJ1-3, is DTGVSQNPRHKITKRGQNVTFRCDPISEHNRLYWYRQTLGQGPEFLTYFQNEAQLEKSRLLSDRFSAERPKGSFSTLEIQRTEQGDSAMYLCASSLATGRGSGNTIYFGEGSWLTVV.

This sequence joins TRBV4-3 and TRBJ2-1, with 11 positions matching TRBD1. Germline V lookup: CDR1 LGHNA, CDR2 YSLEER. V shed 1 base and J 7 bases; nucleotides not matched to a gene: 9. The CDR3 runs to 17 residues. Here the CDR3 DNA reads TGCGCCAGCAGCCAAGGCAGAGGGGGACAGGGGGTAAATGAGCAGTTCTTC. Translated: CASSQGRGGQGVNEQFF.

The chain employs TRBV7-3 and TRBJ2-1, with D possibly matching TRBD2 (6 bases). Trimming shortened V by 1 base and J by 5 bases, and 15 bases separated the two germline ends. Per the germline V gene, CDR1 is SGHTA and CDR2 is FQGTGA. CDR3 length: 16 residues. The CDR3 DNA reads as TGTGCCAGCAGCTTAAACGCCCGGGGGTACCACAATGAGCAGTTCTTC. It codes for CASSLNARGYHNEQFF.

The J gene is TRBJ2-3, the V gene TRBV7-9; 7 nucleotides agree with TRBD1. Germline CDR1 is SEHNR and CDR2 is FQNEAQ (reference sequence). The CDR3 length is 15 residues. Trimming took 0 bases from V and 1 from J; bases not matched to a gene: 1. The DNA of the CDR3 is TGTGCCAGCAGCTTAGCAACAGGGGGCACAGATACGCAGTATTTT. Residues: CASSLATGGTDTQYF.

The chain recombines TRBV18 with TRBJ2-5; D is unclear. The CDR3 sequence is 16 residues long. V was pared by 5 bases and J by 1 base, with 17 bases between. Germline CDR1 KGHSH, CDR2 LQKENI. DNA of the CDR3: TGTGCCAGCTCAGGCTCCGGGCGATCGGGCCAAGAGACCCAGTACTTC. Its translation: CASSGSGRSGQETQYF. The full variable domain, its missing parts supplied by reference TRBV18 and TRBJ2-5, is NAGVMQNPRHLVRRRGQEARLRCSPMKGHSHVYWYRQLPEEGLKFMVYLQKENIIDESGMPKERFSAEFPKEGPSILRIQQVVRGDSAAYFCASSGSGRSGQETQYFGPGTRLLVL.

The chain recombines TRBV5-4 with TRBJ2-1; possibly TRBD2 for D (6 bases). The CDR3 loop spans 15 amino acids. V was shortened by 0 bases and J by 2 bases, with 9 bases between the two germline ends. Germline CDR1 is SGHNT and CDR2 is YYREEE (reference sequence). CDR3 bases: TGTGCCAGCAGCTTGGGACCGGGGGCCTACAATGAGCAGTTCTTC. Its translation: CASSLGPGAYNEQFF.

The chain couples TRBV7-2 to TRBJ1-2, with 7 bases fitting TRBD1. Germline-derived CDR1 and CDR2 are SGHTA and FQGNSA. Trimming cost V 5 bases and J 8 bases; bases outside gene matches: 8. The CDR3 totals 13 residues. The CDR3: CASSPGQATGYTF. The CDR3 DNA reads as TGTGCCAGCAGCCCTGGACAGGCGACAGGCTACACCTTC.

This clone was seen once. This sequence joins TRBV5-6 and TRBJ2-7; possibly TRBD1 for D (6 bases). The ends were cut back, 1 base at V and 2 bases at J, with 10 bases in the middle. Germline-derived CDR1 and CDR2 are SGHDT and YYEEEE. The CDR3 is 14 amino acids. CDR3 nucleotides: TGTGCCAGCAGCTTGACAGGGTTCACCTACGAGCAGTACTTC. Translation: CASSLTGFTYEQYF.

In this sample, this clone turned up a few times. The chain recombines TRBV11-1 with TRBJ1-1, with D perhaps TRBD1 (5 bases). Per the germline V gene, CDR1 is SGHAT and CDR2 is FQDESV (reference sequence). The CDR3 has 14 amino acids. V lost 3 bases, J lost 4 bases, and 12 bases lay in between. Written as DNA, the CDR3 is TGTGCCAGCAGCTTCACCTCCAGGGCCACTGAAGCTTTCTTT. It codes for CASSFTSRATEAFF. Together with reference TRBV11-1 and TRBJ1-1, the CDR3 gives the full variable domain: EAEVAQSPRYKITEKSQAVAFWCDPISGHATLYWYRQILGQGPELLVQFQDESVVDDSQLPKDRFSAERLKGVDSTLKIQPAELGDSAMYLCASSFTSRATEAFFGQGTRLTVV.

This clone was observed once. Other DNA sequences in the same sample also yield this CDR3. The gene calls are TRBV5-4 and TRBJ1-3, with a possible D match to TRBD1 (6 bases). Germline CDR1 and CDR2: SGHNT and YYREEE (reference sequence). This CDR3 has 14 amino acids. V was pared by 2 bases and J by 2 bases, with 8 bases between. The CDR3 sequence: CASSLQGPGNTIYF. CDR3 coding DNA: TGTGCCAGCAGCTTACAGGGCCCTGGAAACACCATATATTTT.

The table lists this clone with a few counts. The rearrangement uses TRBV4-1 and TRBJ1-1, with unresolved D. The CDR3 is 14 residues long. Germline loops: CDR1 MGHRA, CDR2 YSYEKL. The V end was cut by 3 bases, the J end by 1 base, with 9 bases between. The CDR3 DNA follows: TGCGCCAGCAGCCATCCGGCGGCGAACACTGAAGCTTTCTTT. Protein product: CASSHPAANTEAFF.

The chain is built from TRBV19 and TRBJ2-1; 10 nucleotides match TRBD2. Germline V gene lookup returns CDR1 LNHDA and CDR2 SQIVND (reference sequence). V gave up 4 bases and J gave up 12 bases; unmatched junction bases: 9. This CDR3 has 14 amino acids. The CDR3 spells CASSTPGTSVGQFF. In DNA form, the CDR3 reads TGTGCCAGTAGTACCCCCGGGACTAGCGTTGGGCAGTTCTTC. Based on the CDR3 plus reference TRBV19 and TRBJ2-1, the full variable domain is DGGITQSPKYLFRKEGQNVTLSCEQNLNHDAMYWYRQDPGQGLRLIYYSQIVNDFQKGDIAEGYSVSREKKESFPLTVTSAQKNPTAFYLCASSTPGTSVGQFFGPGTRLTVL.

This rearrangement joins TRBV6-1 to TRBJ1-2; D gene unclear. Germline assignment: CDR1 MNHNS and CDR2 SASEGT. The CDR3 contains 15 residues. V lost 0 bases and J lost 2, with 10 bases in between. The CDR3 loop reads CASSEASGPNYGYTF. CDR3 DNA sequence: TGTGCCAGCAGTGAAGCGTCGGGTCCGAACTATGGCTACACCTTC.

This chain joins TRBV7-9 and TRBJ1-6; no reliable D call. V was shortened by 10 bases and J by 5 bases, with 15 bases between the two germline ends. The germline CDR1 and CDR2 sequences are SEHNR and FQNEAQ (reference sequence). CDR3 length equals 14 residues. CDR3 sequence (DNA): TGTGCCACCTCGGAAGGACTGAATAATTCACCCCTCCACTTT. Translation gives CATSEGLNNSPLHF.

This clone was seen only once. J is TRBJ1-3 and V is TRBV5-8; 7 bases map to TRBD1. This CDR3 comprises 16 residues. Germline V gene lookup returns CDR1 SGHTS and CDR2 YDEGEE. The ends lost 4 bases at V and 0 bases at J; junction bases unmatched: 7. In nucleotides, the CDR3 is TGTGCCAGCAGCGAGGACAGGATGAGCTCTGGAAACACCATATATTTT. Translated: CASSEDRMSSGNTIYF.

V usage is TRBV7-2 and J usage is TRBJ2-1; D is perhaps TRBD1 or TRBD2 (7 bases each). The germline CDR1 and CDR2 sequences are SGHTA and FQGNSA. This CDR3 has 13 amino acids. Trimming removed 6 bases at V and 7 bases at J, with 13 bases between. The CDR3 is CASRFQGGNEQFF. CDR3 bases: TGTGCCAGCAGATTTCAGGGGGGGAATGAGCAGTTCTTC.

This clone was seen only a few times. The V call is TRBV29-1, the J call TRBJ1-1; no definite D call. CDR1 is SQVTM and CDR2 is ANQGSEA in the germline V gene. V was cut by 5 bases and J by 2 bases, with 15 bases left in between. The CDR3 is 14 amino acids. The CDR3 spells CSVIGKVFNTEAFF. CDR3 in DNA: TGCAGCGTTATCGGCAAGGTGTTCAACACTGAAGCTTTCTTT.

The V call is TRBV18, the J call TRBJ2-3, with 7 bases aligning to TRBD2. The CDR3 has 16 amino acids. Germline CDR1 is KGHSH and CDR2 is LQKENI. The trim removed 2 bases at V and 6 bases at J, leaving 11 bases unmatched. As DNA, the CDR3 is TGTGCCAGCTCACCAGGGGAGGGCGGATCTCCGGATACGCAGTATTTT. Translating it yields CASSPGEGGSPDTQYF.

This chain uses TRBV5-8 with TRBJ2-6, with unresolved D. Germline CDR1 and CDR2: SGHTS and YDEGEE. The V and J ends lost 2 bases and 0 bases respectively, with 15 bases between them. The CDR3 runs to 18 residues. Here the CDR3 reads CASSFSGLGYSGANVLTF. CDR3 DNA sequence: TGTGCCAGCAGCTTTTCAGGTTTAGGGTACTCTGGGGCCAACGTCCTGACTTTC. Full variable domain (rest looked up from reference TRBV5-8 and TRBJ2-6): EAGVTQSPTHLIKTRGQQATLRCSPISGHTSVYWYQQALGLGLQFLLWYDEGEERNRGNFPPRFSGRQFPNYSSELNVNALELEDSALYLCASSFSGLGYSGANVLTFGAGSRLTVL.

CDR3 nucleotide sequence: TGTGCCAGCAGCTCCGATCCGGGACAGGGGTTGCACGAGCAGTACTTC. Protein: CASSSDPGQGLHEQYF. The rearrangement links TRBV7-9 to TRBJ2-7, with 10 bases identical to TRBD1. The CDR3 contains 16 residues. Germline V gene data show CDR1 as SEHNR and CDR2 as FQNEAQ (reference sequence). V was clipped by 4 bases and J by 5 bases; unmatched bases: 11.

This chain links TRBV2 with TRBJ2-2; D may be TRBD1 or TRBD2 (5 bases each). Looked up from germline, CDR1 is SNHLY and CDR2 is FYNNEI. There are 16 residues in the CDR3. The V end lost 2 bases, the J end lost 1 base, and 11 bases lay between the germline ends. The CDR3 is CASSEFGAGNTGELFF. CDR3 coding DNA: TGTGCCAGCAGTGAATTCGGGGCCGGGAACACCGGGGAGCTGTTTTTT.

The chain joins TRBV18 to TRBJ2-1, with a possible D match to TRBD2 (5 bases). CDR1 is KGHSH, CDR2 LQKENI, per germline. This CDR3 spans 13 amino acids. The germline V and J ends were trimmed by 5 bases and 10 bases, with 15 bases remaining between them. CDR3 sequence reads: CASSMDLQGEQFF. CDR3 nucleotides: TGTGCCAGCTCAATGGACTTACAAGGCGAGCAGTTCTTC.

The chain is built from TRBV19 and TRBJ1-3; D gene ambiguous. The CDR3 loop spans 16 amino acids. Germline CDR1 LNHDA, CDR2 SQIVND (reference sequence). Trimming stripped 5 bases from V and 0 bases from J, with 14 bases between. The CDR3 nucleotides are TGTGCCAGTAGTGTAACCGTGGGAGCCTCTGGAAACACCATATATTTT. Encoded protein: CASSVTVGASGNTIYF.

V gene TRBV5-1 combines with J gene TRBJ1-1; TRBD1 matches at 9 bases. This CDR3 is 18 amino acids long. Germline V CDR1 and CDR2: SGHRS, YFSETQ. Losses at the gene ends were 1 base for V and 0 bases for J; bases not matched to a gene: 10. As DNA, the CDR3 is TGCGCCAGCAGCTTGAGCTCCGGACAGGGGCGCCTGAACACTGAAGCTTTCTTT. This encodes CASSLSSGQGRLNTEAFF.

The gene calls are TRBV5-6 and TRBJ2-1; D may correspond to TRBD1 or TRBD2 (6 bases each). The CDR3 length is 16 residues. The germline V gene has CDR1 SGHDT and CDR2 YYEEEE. With 1 base removed from V and 1 base from J, the gap between germline ends came to 12 bases. DNA for the CDR3: TGTGCCAGCAGCTTGTCCACAGGGAGGTCCTACAATGAGCAGTTCTTC. Amino acid sequence: CASSLSTGRSYNEQFF.

In the case of this clone: Other DNA sequences in this sample translate to the same CDR3. The gene calls are TRBV4-2 and TRBJ2-1; 10 bases fit TRBD2. Germline values: CDR1 LGHNA, CDR2 YNFKEQ. Trimming took 1 base from V and 5 from J; bases not matched to a gene: 2. This CDR3 region has 15 residues. In nucleotides, the CDR3 is TGTGCCAGCAGCCAAGGGACTAGCGGAAACAATGAGCAGTTCTTC. It encodes CASSQGTSGNNEQFF.

The V gene is TRBV4-2, the J gene TRBJ1-5; D possibly corresponds to TRBD1 (5 bases). CDR3 length equals 15 residues. The germline gives CDR1 LGHNA, CDR2 YNFKEQ. Trimming stripped 0 bases from V and 6 bases from J, with 12 bases between. CDR3 region: CASSQDGGGVQPQHF. CDR3 nucleotides: TGTGCCAGCAGCCAAGATGGTGGAGGGGTTCAGCCCCAGCATTTT.

V and J are TRBV25-1 and TRBJ2-5, with 7 bases fitting TRBD2. The V gene end was trimmed by 5 bases and the J gene end by 5 bases; junction bases not matched to a gene: 8. Looked up from germline, CDR1 is MGHDK and CDR2 is SYGVNS. The CDR3 extends over 14 amino acids. For the CDR3, the DNA is TGTGCCAGCAGTAAAGGACTAGGTGTCGAGACCCAGTACTTC. This sequence encodes CASSKGLGVETQYF. The entire variable domain, with the rest obtained from reference TRBV25-1 and TRBJ2-5, is as follows: EADIYQTPRYLVIGTGKKITLECSQTMGHDKMYWYQQDPGMELHLIHYSYGVNSTEKGDLSSESTVSRIRTEHFPLTLESARPSHTSQYLCASSKGLGVETQYFGPGTRLLVL.

This chain uses TRBV28 with TRBJ2-7; TRBD2 matches at 7 bases. V lost 9 bases to trimming and J lost 5 bases; unmatched junction nucleotides: 7. The CDR3 is 12 residues long. Germline CDR1 MDHEN, CDR2 SYDVKM. The CDR3 loop is CASGGRADEQYF. The CDR3 DNA reads TGTGCCAGTGGGGGGAGGGCCGACGAGCAGTACTTC.